The clone carrying this T cell receptor beta chain occurred once. These data belong to a study of blood T cell repertoires in COVID-19. The overall study: Samples of COVID-19 (acute and convalescent) were obtained from the United States, Italy and Spain.

The assay was immunoSEQ multiplex PCR, and TCRdb's table has in-frame clones only and misses some. Of about 200,000 clones in the sample, over 70% are singletons; the top ten hold roughly 7.9%. The V gene end was trimmed by 5 bases and the J gene end by 3 bases; junction bases not matched to a gene: 5. Germline V gene lookup returns CDR1 SGHRS and CDR2 YFSETQ. The CDR3 length is 15 residues. The rearrangement uses TRBV5-1 and TRBJ2-3; 11 bases are a match to TRBD2. This sequence was found in a woman older than 75 with acute or convalescent COVID-19. The specimen sequenced was peripheral blood. The CDR3 coding sequence is TGCGCCAGCAGACTAGCGGGAGAAGGTACAGATACGCAGTATTTT. This sequence encodes CASRLAGEGTDTQYF.